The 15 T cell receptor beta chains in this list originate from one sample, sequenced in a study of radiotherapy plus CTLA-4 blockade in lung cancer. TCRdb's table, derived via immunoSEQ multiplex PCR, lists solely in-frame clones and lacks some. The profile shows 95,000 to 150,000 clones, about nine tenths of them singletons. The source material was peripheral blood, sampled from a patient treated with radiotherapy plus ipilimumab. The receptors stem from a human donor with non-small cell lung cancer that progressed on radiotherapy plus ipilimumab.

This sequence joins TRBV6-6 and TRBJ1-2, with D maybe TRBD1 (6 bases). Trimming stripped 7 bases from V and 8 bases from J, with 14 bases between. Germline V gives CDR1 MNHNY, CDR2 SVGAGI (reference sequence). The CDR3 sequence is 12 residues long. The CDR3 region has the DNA TGTGCCAGCACCGTACAGGGATCAGGCTACACCTTC. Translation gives CASTVQGSGYTF.

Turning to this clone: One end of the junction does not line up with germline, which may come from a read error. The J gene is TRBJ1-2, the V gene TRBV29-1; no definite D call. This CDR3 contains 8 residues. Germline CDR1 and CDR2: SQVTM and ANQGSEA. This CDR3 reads CSVEYGSF. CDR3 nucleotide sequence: TGCAGCGTTGAATACGGAAGCTTC.

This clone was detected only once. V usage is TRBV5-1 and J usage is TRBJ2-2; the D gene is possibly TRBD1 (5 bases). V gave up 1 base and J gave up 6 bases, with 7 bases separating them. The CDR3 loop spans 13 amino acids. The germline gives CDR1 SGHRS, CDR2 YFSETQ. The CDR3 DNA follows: TGCGCCAGCAGCTTGAACAGGCCCGGGGAGCTGTTTTTT. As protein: CASSLNRPGELFF.

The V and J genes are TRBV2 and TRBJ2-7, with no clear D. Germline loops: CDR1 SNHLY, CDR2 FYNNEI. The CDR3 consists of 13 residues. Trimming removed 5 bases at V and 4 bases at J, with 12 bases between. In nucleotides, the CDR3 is TGTGCCAGCAGTCCTACCCGGCAGTACGAGCAGTACTTC. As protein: CASSPTRQYEQYF.

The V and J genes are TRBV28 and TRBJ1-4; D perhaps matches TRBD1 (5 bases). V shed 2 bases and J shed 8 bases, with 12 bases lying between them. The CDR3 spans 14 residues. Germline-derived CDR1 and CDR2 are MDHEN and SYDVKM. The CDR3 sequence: CASSLPGLKEKLFF. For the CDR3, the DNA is TGTGCCAGCAGTTTACCAGGGTTAAAAGAAAAACTGTTTTTT.

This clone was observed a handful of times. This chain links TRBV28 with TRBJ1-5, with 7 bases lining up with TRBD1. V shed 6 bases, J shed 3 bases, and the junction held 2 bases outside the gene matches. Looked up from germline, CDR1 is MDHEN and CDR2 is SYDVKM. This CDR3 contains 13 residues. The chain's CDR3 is CASRGTVNQPQHF. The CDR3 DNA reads TGTGCCAGCAGGGGGACAGTCAATCAGCCCCAGCATTTT. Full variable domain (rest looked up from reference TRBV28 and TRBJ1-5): DVKVTQSSRYLVKRTGEKVFLECVQDMDHENMFWYRQDPGLGLRLIYFSYDVKMKEKGDIPEGYSVSREKKERFSLILESASTNQTSMYLCASRGTVNQPQHFGDGTRLSIL.

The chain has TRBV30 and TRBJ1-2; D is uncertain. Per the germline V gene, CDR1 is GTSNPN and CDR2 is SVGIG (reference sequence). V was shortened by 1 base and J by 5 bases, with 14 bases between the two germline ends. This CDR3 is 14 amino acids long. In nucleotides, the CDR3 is TGTGCCTGGAGTGAGGGATCGTCTGGGTATGGCTACACCTTC. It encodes CAWSEGSSGYGYTF.

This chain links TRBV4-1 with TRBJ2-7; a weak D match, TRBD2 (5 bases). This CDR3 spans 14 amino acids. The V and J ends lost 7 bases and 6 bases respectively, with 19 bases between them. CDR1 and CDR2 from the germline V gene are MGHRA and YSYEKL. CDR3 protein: CASNWEPRSGEQYF. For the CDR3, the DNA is TGCGCCAGCAATTGGGAGCCTAGAAGCGGCGAGCAGTACTTC.

The CDR3 reads CASSRGTGTYEQYF. CDR3 DNA: TGTGCCAGCAGCCGAGGGACAGGGACCTACGAGCAGTACTTC. The chain combines TRBV7-9 with TRBJ2-7; 9 bases match TRBD1. The V gene's germline CDR1 is SEHNR and CDR2 FQNEAQ (reference sequence). CDR3 length: 14 amino acids. V dropped 5 bases and J dropped 2; count of bases not matched to a gene: 4.

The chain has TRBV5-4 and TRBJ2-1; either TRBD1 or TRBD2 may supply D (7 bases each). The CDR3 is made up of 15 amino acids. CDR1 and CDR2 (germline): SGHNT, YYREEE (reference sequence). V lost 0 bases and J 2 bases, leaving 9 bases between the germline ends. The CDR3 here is CASSLAGGAYNEQFF. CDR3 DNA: TGTGCCAGCAGCTTGGCAGGGGGGGCCTACAATGAGCAGTTCTTC.

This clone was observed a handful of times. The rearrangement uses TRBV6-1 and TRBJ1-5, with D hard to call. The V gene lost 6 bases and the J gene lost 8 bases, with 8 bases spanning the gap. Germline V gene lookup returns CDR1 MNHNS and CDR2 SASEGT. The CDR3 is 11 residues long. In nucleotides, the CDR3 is TGTGCCAGCAGAGAGTCGGAGCCCCAGCATTTT. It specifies CASRESEPQHF.

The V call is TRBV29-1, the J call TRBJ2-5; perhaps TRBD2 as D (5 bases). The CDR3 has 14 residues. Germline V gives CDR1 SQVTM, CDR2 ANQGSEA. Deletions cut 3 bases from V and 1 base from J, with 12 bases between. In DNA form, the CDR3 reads TGCAGCGTTGATGATGAGGGCCGCCAAGAGACCCAGTACTTC. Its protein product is CSVDDEGRQETQYF.

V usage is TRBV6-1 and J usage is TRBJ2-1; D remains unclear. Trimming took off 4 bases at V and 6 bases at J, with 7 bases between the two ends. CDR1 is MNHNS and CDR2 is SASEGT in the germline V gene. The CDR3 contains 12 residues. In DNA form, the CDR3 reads TGTGCCAGCAGTGCGGTCACCAATGAGCAGTTCTTC. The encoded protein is CASSAVTNEQFF.

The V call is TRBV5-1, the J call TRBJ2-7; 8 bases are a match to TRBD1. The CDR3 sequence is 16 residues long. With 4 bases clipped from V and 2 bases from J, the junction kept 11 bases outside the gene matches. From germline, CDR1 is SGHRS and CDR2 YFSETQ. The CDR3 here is CASSNPSGGVPYEQYF. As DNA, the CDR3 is TGCGCCAGCAGCAACCCCTCAGGGGGCGTCCCCTACGAGCAGTACTTC. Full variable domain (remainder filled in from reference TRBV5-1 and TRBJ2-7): KAGVTQTPRYLIKTRGQQVTLSCSPISGHRSVSWYQQTPGQGLQFLFEYFSETQRNKGNFPGRFSGRQFSNSRSEMNVSTLELGDSALYLCASSNPSGGVPYEQYFGPGTRLTVT.

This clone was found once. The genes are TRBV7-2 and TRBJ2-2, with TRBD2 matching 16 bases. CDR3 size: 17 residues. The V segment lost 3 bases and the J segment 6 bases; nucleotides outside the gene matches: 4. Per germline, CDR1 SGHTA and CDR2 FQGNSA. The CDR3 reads CASSLRGTSGRAGELFF. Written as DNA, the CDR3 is TGTGCCAGCAGCTTGCGAGGGACTAGCGGGAGGGCCGGGGAGCTGTTTTTT. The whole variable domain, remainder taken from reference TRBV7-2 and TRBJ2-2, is GAGVSQSPSNKVTEKGKDVELRCDPISGHTALYWYRQSLGQGLEFLIYFQGNSAPDKSGLPSDRFSAERTGGSVSTLTIQRTQQEDSAVYLCASSLRGTSGRAGELFFGEGSRLTVL.